This T cell receptor (beta chain) was obtained from a study of T cells in Graves' hyperthyroidism and ophthalmopathy. RNA transcripts provided the source from which TCR beta CDR3 regions were amplified. The HTBI primer set drove a first-round RT-PCR of the TCR CDR3. TCRdb reanalysed the multiplex PCR reads using MiXCR and keeps one entry per CDR3 protein. The table lists hundreds of thousands of distinct CDR3 sequences, approximately 14% of them singletons. This clonotype was observed once. Its matching antigen is unknown. V lost 3 bases, J lost 2 bases, and 5 bases stayed unmatched. The CDR3 covers 16 residues. The germline V gene has CDR1 SGHRS and CDR2 YFSETQ. Study results and caveats: Blood held most thyroid clonotypes expanded above 0.001 frequency.

The sample comprised blood. This chain uses TRBV5-1 with TRBJ2-2, with 9 bases matching TRBD1. This receptor was identified in a woman in her forties or fifties with Graves' ophthalmopathy. CDR3 DNA: TGCGCCAGCAGCTCTACAGGGGGCGAAAACACCGGGGAGCTGTTTTTT. Protein product: CASSSTGGENTGELFF.